This T cell receptor beta chain is drawn from a study of cytomegalovirus exposure and HLA in healthy donors. The study, taken as a whole, reports: High specificity and sensitivity for cytomegalovirus status were reported for the classifier. Common viral pathogens seemed to be connected with several of the most significant clusters, according to a later analysis. When analyzed later, the rates of TCR association showed variation by HLA locus, with DRB1 the most and HLA-C the fewest. What a later analysis reportedly showed was that an Asian-associated ancestry cluster had fewer N-insertions than the approximately 700-donor mean.

The CDR3 extends over 12 amino acids. Trimming removed 7 bases from V and 3 bases from J, with 9 bases in between. Per the germline V gene, CDR1 is SEHNR and CDR2 is FQNEAQ (reference sequence). With respect to this clone: Its antigen is unknown.

A multiplex PCR was run with 60 Vbeta primers and 13 Jbeta primers. Some clones are missing from TCRdb's copy, which holds only in-frame ones; the method was immunoSEQ multiplex PCR. Counted here are 160,000 or so clones, 70% to 90% occurring once; the ten biggest clones make up around 2%. V is TRBV7-9 and J is TRBJ2-5; D might be TRBD1 (5 bases). The material sequenced was PBMCs. The TCR originated in a woman aged 18-29 years in good health and CMV-seronegative. The CDR3 coding sequence is TGTGCCAGCACCCCCAGGGAAGAGACCCAGTACTTC. Its translation is CASTPREETQYF.